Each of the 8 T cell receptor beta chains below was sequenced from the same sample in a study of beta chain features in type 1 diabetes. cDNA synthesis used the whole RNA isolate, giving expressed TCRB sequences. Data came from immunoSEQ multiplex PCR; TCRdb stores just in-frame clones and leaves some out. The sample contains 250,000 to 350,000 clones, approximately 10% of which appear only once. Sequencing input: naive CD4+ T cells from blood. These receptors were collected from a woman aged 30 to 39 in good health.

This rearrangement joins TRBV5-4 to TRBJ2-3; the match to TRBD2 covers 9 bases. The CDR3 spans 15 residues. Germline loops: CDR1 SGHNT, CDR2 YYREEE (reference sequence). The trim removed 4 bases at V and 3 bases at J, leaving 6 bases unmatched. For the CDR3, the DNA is TGTGCCAGCAGCAAGGGCCTAGCGGGAACAGATACGCAGTATTTT. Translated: CASSKGLAGTDTQYF.

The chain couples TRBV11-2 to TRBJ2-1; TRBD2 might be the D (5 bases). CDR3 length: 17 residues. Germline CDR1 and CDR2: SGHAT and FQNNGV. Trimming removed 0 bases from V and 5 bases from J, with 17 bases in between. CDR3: CASSLDPRGQRNNEQFF. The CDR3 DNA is TGTGCCAGCAGCTTAGACCCCCGAGGGCAGCGCAACAATGAGCAGTTCTTC.

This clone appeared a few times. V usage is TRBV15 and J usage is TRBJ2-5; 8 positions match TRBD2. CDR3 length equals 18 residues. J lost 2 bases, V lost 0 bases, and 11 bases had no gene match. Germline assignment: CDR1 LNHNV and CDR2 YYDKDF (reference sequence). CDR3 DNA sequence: TGTGCCACCAGCAGAGAGGTATTAGCGGGATCAAAACAAGAGACCCAGTACTTC. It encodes CATSREVLAGSKQETQYF.

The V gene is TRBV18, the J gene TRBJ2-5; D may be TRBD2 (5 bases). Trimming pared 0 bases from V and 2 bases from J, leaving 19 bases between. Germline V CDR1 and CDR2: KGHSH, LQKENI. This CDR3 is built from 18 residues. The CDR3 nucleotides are TGTGCCAGCTCACCACCGGTGGGATCATTGGGAGAGCAAGAGACCCAGTACTTC. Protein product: CASSPPVGSLGEQETQYF.

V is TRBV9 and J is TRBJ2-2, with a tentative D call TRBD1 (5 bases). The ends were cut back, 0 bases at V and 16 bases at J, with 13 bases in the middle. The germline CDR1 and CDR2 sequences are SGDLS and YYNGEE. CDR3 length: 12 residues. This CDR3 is CASSVDGHHQFF. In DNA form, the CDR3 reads TGTGCCAGCAGCGTAGACGGACACCACCAGTTTTTT.

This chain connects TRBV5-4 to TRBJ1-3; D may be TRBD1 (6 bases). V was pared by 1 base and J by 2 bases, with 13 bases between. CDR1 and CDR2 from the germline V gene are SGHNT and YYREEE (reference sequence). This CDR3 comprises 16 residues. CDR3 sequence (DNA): TGTGCCAGCAGCTTGAATCAGGGGTTCCCTGGAAACACCATATATTTT. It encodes CASSLNQGFPGNTIYF.

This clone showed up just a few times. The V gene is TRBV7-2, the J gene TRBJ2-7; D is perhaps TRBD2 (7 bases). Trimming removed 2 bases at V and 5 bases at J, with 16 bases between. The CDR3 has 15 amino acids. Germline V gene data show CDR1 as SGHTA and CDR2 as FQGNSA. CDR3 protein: CASSLRGGTIDEQYF. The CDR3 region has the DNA TGTGCCAGCAGCTTAAGGGGGGGAACTATAGACGAGCAGTACTTC.

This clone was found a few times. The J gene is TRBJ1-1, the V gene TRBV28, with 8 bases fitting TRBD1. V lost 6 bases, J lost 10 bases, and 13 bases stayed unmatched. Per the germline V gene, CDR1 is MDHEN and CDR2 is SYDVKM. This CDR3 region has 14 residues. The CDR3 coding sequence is TGTGCCAGCAGCACCTCCGGACAGGGAAAGGGAGCTTTCTTT. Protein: CASSTSGQGKGAFF.